Each of the 25 T cell receptor beta chains below was sequenced from the same sample in a study of blood T cells in healthy people across ages. Primers used in a second PCR of roughly 6 to 11 cycles were a sample-barcoded 5' primer and a J-beta primer mix. TCRdb recomputed calls from the 5' RACE reads with MiXCR, one row per CDR3 protein. The table records fewer than 950,000 distinct CDR3 sequences, about 34% of them present only once. Sequences were obtained from blood. These receptors came from a man younger than 30 in good health.

In regard to this clonotype: A junction end diverges from the germline sequence, so it may reflect a read error. This chain joins TRBV12-3 or TRBV12-4 and TRBJ2-3; a weak D match, TRBD2 (5 bases). This CDR3 comprises 14 residues. Here the CDR3 reads CASSLSVRADMQYF. Written as DNA, the CDR3 is TGTGCCAGCAGTCTCTCCGTGAGGGCAGATATGCAGTATTTT.

This chain joins TRBV7-2 and TRBJ1-1; D is unclear. Germline V gene lookup returns CDR1 SGHTA and CDR2 FQGNSA. CDR3 size: 15 residues. Between the trimmed V and J ends, which lost 2 bases and 1 base, there was a span of 11 bases. The CDR3 DNA sequence: TGTGCCAGCAGCTTAATGGCGAGATCGAACACTGAAGCTTTCTTT. Translation gives CASSLMARSNTEAFF.

This clonotype was counted between two and nine times. The rearrangement uses TRBV25-1 and TRBJ2-5, with 8 nucleotides matching TRBD1. V lost 5 bases and J lost 11; bases outside the gene matches: 19. Per germline, CDR1 MGHDK and CDR2 SYGVNS. The CDR3 sequence is 16 residues long. The CDR3 sequence: CASSSRDRITRNEQYF. CDR3 bases: TGTGCCAGCAGTTCCCGGGACAGGATTACTCGCAATGAGCAGTACTTC.

This clonotype was seen only once. A clone one base away is much larger, so this may be a read error. This chain connects TRBV10-3 to TRBJ2-5; D is unclear. The CDR3 contains 11 residues. V was shortened by 9 bases and J by 4 bases, with 9 bases between the two germline ends. Per germline, CDR1 ENHRY and CDR2 SYGVKD. CDR3 loop: CAIASRETQYF. CDR3 coding DNA: TGTGCCATAGCAAGCCGAGAGACCCAGTACTTC.

The table lists this clonotype with a few counts. This chain joins TRBV11-2 and TRBJ2-2; 7 bases map to TRBD1. The CDR3 covers 16 residues. Germline CDR1 reads SGHAT; CDR2 reads FQNNGV. V trimming: 5 bases; J trimming: 0 bases; junction bases outside the gene matches: 6. CDR3 residues: CASSLGTVPNTGELFF. CDR3 DNA sequence: TGTGCCAGCAGCCTCGGGACAGTTCCGAACACCGGGGAGCTGTTTTTT.

This clonotype was found many times. V usage is TRBV20-1 and J usage is TRBJ2-1, with D perhaps TRBD2 (5 bases). The CDR3 is 11 residues long. The germline CDR1 and CDR2 sequences are DFQATT and SNEGSKA (reference sequence). V was trimmed by 3 bases and J by 10 bases, leaving 10 bases between them. CDR3: CSASSSGEQFF. The CDR3, as DNA: TGCAGTGCTAGCTCGAGCGGCGAGCAGTTCTTC.

This clonotype was found a few times. This chain joins TRBV9 and TRBJ2-2, with 10 bases that match TRBD2. The CDR3 spans 15 residues. The germline CDR1 and CDR2 sequences are SGDLS and YYNGEE. V dropped 3 bases and J dropped 5; count of bases not matched to a gene: 4. CDR3 amino acids: CASSASGGDTGELFF. For the CDR3, the DNA is TGTGCCAGCAGCGCGAGCGGGGGGGATACCGGGGAGCTGTTTTTT. The whole variable domain, filled in from reference TRBV9 and TRBJ2-2, reads DSGVTQTPKHLITATGQRVTLRCSPRSGDLSVYWYQQSLDQGLQFLIQYYNGEERAKGNILERFSAQQFPDLHSELNLSSLELGDSALYFCASSASGGDTGELFFGEGSRLTVL.

This clonotype was seen a handful of times. V is TRBV12-3 or TRBV12-4 and J is TRBJ1-1; D uncertain. The CDR3 length is 13 residues. The germline V and J ends were trimmed by 3 bases and 4 bases, with 9 bases remaining between them. CDR3 sequence (DNA): TGTGCCAGCAGTTTTTTCGGAAGCACTGAAGCTTTCTTT. Encoded protein: CASSFFGSTEAFF.

The sample holds a few counts of this clonotype. V is TRBV7-2 and J is TRBJ1-2; 8 bases map to TRBD1. The CDR3 has 14 amino acids. CDR1 is SGHTA and CDR2 is FQGNSA in the germline V gene. V lost 0 bases to trimming and J lost 8 bases; unmatched junction nucleotides: 5. In DNA form, the CDR3 reads TGTGCCAGCAGCTTAGCGACAGGGGAGTGGGGCTACACCTTC. Protein: CASSLATGEWGYTF.

This chain uses TRBV7-9 with TRBJ1-1, with 7 bases lining up with TRBD1. The length of the CDR3 is 14 residues. The germline V gene encodes CDR1 SEHNR and CDR2 FQNEAQ (reference sequence). Trimming at V came to 7 bases and at J to 6 bases, leaving 11 bases not matched to a gene. As DNA, the CDR3 is TGTGCCAGCAACCGACAGGGCAGGGTCGCTGAAGCTTTCTTT. Protein sequence: CASNRQGRVAEAFF.

This clonotype turned up a few times. The V and J genes are TRBV29-1 and TRBJ1-5; D is unresolved. The CDR3 length is 12 residues. Germline V gene sequence: CDR1 SQVTM, CDR2 ANQGSEA. The germline V and J ends were trimmed by 4 bases and 2 bases, with 6 bases remaining between them. The chain's CDR3 is CSVGGGNQPQHF. The DNA of the CDR3 is TGCAGCGTTGGAGGAGGCAATCAGCCCCAGCATTTT.

V gene TRBV4-3 combines with J gene TRBJ2-3; tentatively, D is TRBD1 (5 bases). Germline CDR1 and CDR2: LGHNA and YSLEER. This CDR3 has 16 residues. V was clipped by 0 bases and J by 9 bases, with 19 bases between them. CDR3 protein: CASSQDGNTGRATQYF. The CDR3 region has the DNA TGCGCCAGCAGCCAAGATGGAAATACGGGCAGGGCCACGCAGTATTTT.

The chain joins TRBV2 to TRBJ2-3; D possibly uses TRBD1 or TRBD2 (6 bases each). CDR3 length: 18 amino acids. Trimming pared 4 bases from V and 0 bases from J, leaving 20 bases between. The germline CDR1 and CDR2 sequences are SNHLY and FYNNEI. Here the CDR3 reads CASSAQGRKGESTDTQYF. The CDR3 DNA reads as TGTGCCAGCAGTGCCCAGGGGAGGAAAGGGGAAAGCACAGATACGCAGTATTTT.

The rearrangement links TRBV20-1 to TRBJ2-7, with D possibly being TRBD2 (7 bases). CDR1 is DFQATT, CDR2 SNEGSKA, per germline (reference sequence). Between the trimmed V and J ends, which lost 3 bases and 2 bases, there was a span of 23 bases. The CDR3 length is 17 residues. The chain's CDR3 is CSARSRGEGLSPYEQYF. The CDR3 DNA is TGCAGTGCTAGGTCAAGGGGGGAGGGACTAAGCCCCTACGAGCAGTACTTC.

The chain links TRBV27 to TRBJ2-5, with TRBD2 as a possible D gene (6 bases). TRBJ2-7 matches the DNA end more closely, so the J call is doubtful. CDR3 length equals 12 residues. Germline V gives CDR1 MNHEY, CDR2 SMNVEV (reference sequence). The CDR3 DNA follows: TGTGCCAGCAGCCGGGGGATCTCCGAGCAGTACTTC. This gives the protein CASSRGISEQYF.

This clonotype was seen only a few times. The rearrangement links TRBV7-2 to TRBJ2-3, with D possibly being TRBD2 (5 bases). V gave up 2 bases and J gave up 0 bases, with 9 bases separating them. The CDR3 has 15 residues. From germline, CDR1 is SGHTA and CDR2 FQGNSA. The CDR3 here is CASSLIASSTDTQYF. Here the CDR3 DNA reads TGTGCCAGCAGCTTAATAGCGAGTAGCACAGATACGCAGTATTTT.

V and J are TRBV27 and TRBJ2-1; 9 bases match TRBD1. Trimming cost V 5 bases and J 6 bases; bases outside gene matches: 8. Germline V CDR1 and CDR2: MNHEY, SMNVEV (reference sequence). CDR3 length: 15 residues. The CDR3 spells CASSPGTGHGNEQFF. CDR3 DNA: TGTGCCAGCAGTCCGGGGACAGGGCATGGCAATGAGCAGTTCTTC.

V and J are TRBV20-1 and TRBJ2-1; possible D gene TRBD2, 6 bases. The V end was cut by 3 bases, the J end by 8 bases, with 20 bases between. This CDR3 is 15 amino acids long. CDR1 and CDR2 from the germline V gene are DFQATT and SNEGSKA (reference sequence). CDR3 residues: CSARAGSTPRDEQFF. As DNA, the CDR3 is TGCAGTGCTAGGGCGGGGTCGACACCGCGGGATGAGCAGTTCTTC.

The chain has TRBV12-3 or TRBV12-4 and TRBJ2-1; no firm D call. With 5 bases removed from V and 5 bases from J, the gap between germline ends came to 10 bases. The CDR3 covers 13 residues. As DNA, the CDR3 is TGTGCCAGCAGTCCCAAACAGCACAATGAGCAGTTCTTC. It translates to CASSPKQHNEQFF.

V gene TRBV20-1 combines with J gene TRBJ2-5; no definite D call. Germline V gene lookup returns CDR1 DFQATT and CDR2 SNEGSKA (reference sequence). The CDR3 length is 14 residues. Trimming pared 3 bases from V and 4 bases from J, leaving 15 bases between. The CDR3 protein is CSARGGQLSETQYF. The CDR3 DNA reads as TGCAGTGCTAGGGGTGGTCAGCTGTCAGAGACCCAGTACTTC.

The sample holds a few counts of this clonotype. The CDR3 nucleotides read TGTGCCAGCAGTTACGGAGGAGTGGGCGTGGGAGGAGATTCACCCCTCCACTTT. This encodes CASSYGGVGVGGDSPLHF. The rearrangement links TRBV6-5 to TRBJ1-6; no clear D gene. The CDR3 length is 18 residues. Looked up from germline, CDR1 is MNHEY and CDR2 is SVGAGI. V shed 2 bases and J shed 8 bases, with 22 bases lying between them.

This clonotype came up a few times. The rearrangement joins TRBV2 to TRBJ1-5; tentatively, D is TRBD1 (6 bases). This CDR3 is 15 amino acids long. Trimming took 5 bases from V and 3 from J, leaving 14 bases between them. Germline loops: CDR1 SNHLY, CDR2 FYNNEI. The CDR3 region has the DNA TGTGCCAGCAGTCCCCGACAGGAGTACAATCAGCCCCAGCATTTT. It translates to CASSPRQEYNQPQHF.

The rearrangement links TRBV30 to TRBJ1-1; maybe TRBD1 (5 bases). The CDR3 sequence is 13 residues long. Per the germline V gene, CDR1 is GTSNPN and CDR2 is SVGIG (reference sequence). V shed 5 bases and J shed 9 bases, with 19 bases lying between them. The CDR3 sequence: CAWGTGGNRKAFF. The CDR3 nucleotides read TGTGCCTGGGGCACGGGGGGGAATCGTAAAGCTTTCTTT.

This clonotype was counted between two and nine times. The CDR3 coding sequence is TGTGCCAGCAGCTTATTTAGTAATGAGCAGTACTTC. Translating gives CASSLFSNEQYF. The V and J genes are TRBV7-9 and TRBJ2-7, with no clear D. The V gene's germline CDR1 is SEHNR and CDR2 FQNEAQ (reference sequence). V shed 2 bases and J shed 7 bases, with 9 bases lying between them. CDR3 size: 12 residues.

This chain links TRBV4-2 with TRBJ2-6; 7 bases match TRBD2. From germline, CDR1 is LGHNA and CDR2 YNFKEQ. Trimming cost V 4 bases and J 3 bases; bases outside gene matches: 3. CDR3 length: 15 amino acids. The CDR3 nucleotides read TGTGCCAGCAGCCCAACTAGCGATGGGGCCAACGTCCTGACTTTC. Its protein is CASSPTSDGANVLTF.